This record covers a single T cell receptor (beta chain). Its antigen is not identified. Trimming pared 10 bases from V and 4 bases from J, leaving 8 bases between. There are 11 residues in the CDR3. Per germline, CDR1 MNHNS and CDR2 SASEGT. This PCR relied on a set of 60 Vbeta primers and 13 Jbeta primers. Produced via immunoSEQ multiplex PCR; TCRdb's table is partial and in-frame only. The sample comprises tens of thousands of clones, roughly 84% of which are singletons, and approximately 2.3% rests with the top ten. The data are from a study of cytomegalovirus exposure and HLA in healthy donors. Overall study findings and caveats: TRBV6-2, TRBV6-3 and some other V segments were excluded as indistinguishable. Highly shared sequence variants in one cluster were likely a sequencing artifact.

This clonotype originated in a young man in good health and CMV-seronegative. V gene TRBV6-1 combines with J gene TRBJ2-1; D may be TRBD2 (5 bases). The sequencing sample was made of PBMCs. CDR3 in DNA: TGTGCCACGGGAAGATACAATGAGCAGTTCTTC. Its protein product is CATGRYNEQFF.